These 30 T cell receptor beta chains originate from one sample sequenced in a study of radiotherapy plus CTLA-4 blockade in lung cancer. Profiling relied on immunoSEQ multiplex PCR, and the TCRdb table lists in-frame clones only, not all of them. The table records some 96,000 clones, approximately 86% of them present only once. The specimen was peripheral blood, collected from a patient treated with radiotherapy plus ipilimumab. The receptors originated from a human donor with non-small cell lung cancer that progressed on radiotherapy plus ipilimumab.

V gene TRBV7-8 combines with J gene TRBJ2-7, with 12 nucleotides matching TRBD2. Germline CDR1 is SGHVS and CDR2 is FQNEAQ. Germline trimming cut 5 bases from V and 3 bases from J; bases unmatched to any gene: 5. The CDR3 extends over 15 amino acids. CDR3 bases: TGTGCCAGCAGCAGACTAGCGGGAGTCTTCTACGAGCAGTACTTC. Translating gives CASSRLAGVFYEQYF.

The chain employs TRBV5-1 and TRBJ1-1, with D possibly being TRBD1 (6 bases). Trimming removed 3 bases at V and 1 base at J, with 13 bases between. There are 15 residues in the CDR3. Germline CDR1 SGHRS, CDR2 YFSETQ. DNA for the CDR3: TGCGCCAGCAGCTCGGAGACAGGAACGAACACTGAAGCTTTCTTT. Protein: CASSSETGTNTEAFF.

This clone has only a few counts. The rearrangement joins TRBV2 to TRBJ1-5; D possibly corresponds to TRBD1 (5 bases). V was shortened by 2 bases and J by 10 bases, with 18 bases between the two germline ends. The germline V gene has CDR1 SNHLY and CDR2 FYNNEI. The CDR3 covers 15 residues. The CDR3 loop is CASSELGASFEPQHF. CDR3 sequence (DNA): TGTGCCAGCAGTGAATTAGGGGCCTCATTCGAACCCCAGCATTTT.

J is TRBJ2-5 and V is TRBV18; unclear D gene. The J call may not be correct, given that the DNA end is closer to TRBJ2-7. The CDR3 has 14 residues. The V gene's germline CDR1 is KGHSH and CDR2 LQKENI. In DNA form, the CDR3 reads TGTGCCAGCTCACCTACAGCTGGCCGCTACGAGCAGTACTTC. It specifies CASSPTAGRYEQYF.

This rearrangement joins TRBV6-1 to TRBJ2-7, with 7 nucleotides matching TRBD1. The CDR3 is made up of 15 amino acids. With 6 bases clipped from V and 3 bases from J, the junction kept 11 bases outside the gene matches. The germline V gene encodes CDR1 MNHNS and CDR2 SASEGT. The DNA for the CDR3 is TGTGCCAGCAGCGCGAGAGAGGGGGCGCACTACGAGCAGTACTTC. It codes for CASSAREGAHYEQYF.

The chain uses TRBV10-1 and TRBJ1-1, with D unresolved. V was cut by 4 bases and J by 1 base, with 4 bases left in between. Germline V lookup: CDR1 WNHNN, CDR2 SYGVQD (reference sequence). The CDR3 is 12 residues long. CDR3 protein: CASSAGNTEAFF. CDR3 DNA: TGCGCCAGCAGTGCCGGGAACACTGAAGCTTTCTTT.

The rearrangement links TRBV30 to TRBJ2-3; 9 bases line up with TRBD2. Germline CDR1 is GTSNPN and CDR2 is SVGIG (reference sequence). Unmatched junction bases numbered 2, after V lost 3 bases and J lost 1 base. This CDR3 spans 14 amino acids. The CDR3, as DNA: TGTGCCTGGAGCGCTAGCGGGGGCACAGATACGCAGTATTTT. Translation gives CAWSASGGTDTQYF.

CDR3 nucleotide sequence: TGTGCCAGCAGCACAGGTCCGCCGAGCTCTGGAAACACCATATATTTT. Translation gives CASSTGPPSSGNTIYF. This chain joins TRBV9 and TRBJ1-3; perhaps TRBD1 as D (5 bases). The length of the CDR3 is 16 residues. V lost 4 bases and J lost 0, with 14 bases in between. The germline V gene has CDR1 SGDLS and CDR2 YYNGEE.

The CDR3 DNA reads TGCGCCAGCAGCGCCCTAGCGGGAGCCTACAATGAGCAGTTCTTC. This translates into CASSALAGAYNEQFF. The gene calls are TRBV5-1 and TRBJ2-1; 10 positions agree with TRBD2. The V and J ends lost 4 bases and 2 bases, in that order; junction bases with no gene match: 3. This CDR3 spans 15 amino acids. From germline, CDR1 is SGHRS and CDR2 YFSETQ.

The chain links TRBV7-8 to TRBJ2-6; tentative D call: TRBD2 (5 bases). The V end was cut by 5 bases, the J end by 1 base, with 12 bases between. CDR3 length: 16 amino acids. Per germline, CDR1 SGHVS and CDR2 FQNEAQ. DNA of the CDR3: TGTGCCAGCAGCCCAGGAGGCGGTTCTGGGGCCAACGTCCTGACTTTC. It specifies CASSPGGGSGANVLTF.

CDR3 in amino acids: CASSLVGRDEQFF. The DNA for the CDR3 is TGTGCCAGCAGCTTGGTAGGCAGGGATGAGCAGTTCTTC. J is TRBJ2-1 and V is TRBV5-6; D might be TRBD1 (5 bases). This CDR3 is 13 amino acids long. Trimming stripped 0 bases from V and 8 bases from J, with 9 bases between. Germline V gene lookup returns CDR1 SGHDT and CDR2 YYEEEE.

This chain links TRBV7-2 with TRBJ2-7; D gene uncertain. This CDR3 contains 13 residues. V shed 3 bases and J shed 2 bases, with 8 bases lying between them. CDR1 and CDR2 (germline): SGHTA, FQGNSA. CDR3 region: CASSFSKAYEQYF. CDR3 nucleotides: TGTGCCAGCAGCTTCTCGAAGGCCTACGAGCAGTACTTC.

This chain uses TRBV9 with TRBJ1-3, with a possible D match to TRBD1 (6 bases). The length of the CDR3 is 18 residues. V lost 2 bases and J 0 bases, leaving 18 bases between the germline ends. The germline V gene encodes CDR1 SGDLS and CDR2 YYNGEE. The CDR3 DNA reads TGTGCCAGCAGCGTGTCGGACAGTTGGTCTTACTCTGGAAACACCATATATTTT. Translated, it gives CASSVSDSWSYSGNTIYF.

This rearrangement joins TRBV6-1 to TRBJ1-1; D is undetermined. From germline, CDR1 is MNHNS and CDR2 SASEGT. The V end was cut by 6 bases, the J end by 0 bases, with 8 bases between. CDR3 length: 13 amino acids. CDR3 coding DNA: TGTGCCAGCAGCGTAGTTCTGAACACTGAAGCTTTCTTT. It is translated as CASSVVLNTEAFF.

As for this clone: The CDR3 does not end in the conserved phenylalanine or tryptophan, so this is likely a read error. The chain couples TRBV20-1 to TRBJ1-2; no firm D call. V dropped 4 bases and J dropped 7 bases, with 10 bases sitting between them. From germline, CDR1 is DFQATT and CDR2 SNEGSKA (reference sequence). The CDR3 extends over 11 amino acids. CDR3 bases: TGCAGTGCTACCGGCCCATCTGGCTACACCCTC. Protein product: CSATGPSGYTL.

The rearrangement uses TRBV5-1 and TRBJ1-2; D is perhaps TRBD1 (5 bases). Trimming removed 1 base at V and 6 bases at J, with 10 bases between. Germline assignment: CDR1 SGHRS and CDR2 YFSETQ. There are 13 residues in the CDR3. Written as DNA, the CDR3 is TGCGCCAGCAGCTTGTACAGGAGGGATGGCTACACCTTC. Protein product: CASSLYRRDGYTF.

The chain carries TRBV6-6 and TRBJ1-2; 9 nucleotides align to TRBD1. CDR1 is MNHNY and CDR2 is SVGAGI in the germline V gene (reference sequence). V was pared by 8 bases and J by 3 bases, with 1 base of the junction left unmatched. This CDR3 spans 12 amino acids. The CDR3 reads CASGDRDYGYTF. The CDR3 DNA is TGTGCCAGCGGGGACAGGGACTATGGCTACACCTTC.

V gene TRBV27 combines with J gene TRBJ2-2, with a tentative D call TRBD2 (5 bases). The CDR3 is made up of 17 amino acids. Germline CDR1 is MNHEY and CDR2 is SMNVEV (reference sequence). The V gene lost 5 bases and the J gene lost 4 bases, with 20 bases spanning the gap. Here the CDR3 DNA reads TGTGCCAGCAGTCCAGTGGGAACGGGAAGCGCCACCGGGGAGCTGTTTTTT. Its translation is CASSPVGTGSATGELFF.

This rearrangement joins TRBV7-3 to TRBJ1-4, with a weak D call TRBD1 (5 bases). V lost 3 bases, J lost 4 bases, and 12 bases lay in between. The CDR3 length is 15 residues. In germline, CDR1 is SGHTA, CDR2 FQGTGA. The CDR3 sequence: CASSLGRVDNEKLFF. The CDR3 DNA is TGTGCCAGCAGCTTGGGCAGGGTGGATAATGAAAAACTGTTTTTT.

CDR3 nucleotide sequence: TGTGCCAGCAGCTTAACGCCTAGCAGGACCTACGAGCAGTACTTC. Protein sequence: CASSLTPSRTYEQYF. The rearrangement joins TRBV7-9 to TRBJ2-7, with D possibly matching TRBD2 (5 bases). Germline-derived CDR1 and CDR2 are SEHNR and FQNEAQ (reference sequence). This CDR3 is built from 15 residues. V was clipped by 2 bases and J by 2 bases, with 13 bases between them.

CDR3 nucleotides: TGTGCCAGTAGGGCCGAAGTGGGGGGATCCTACAATGAGCAGTTCTTC. It is translated as CASRAEVGGSYNEQFF. V is TRBV19 and J is TRBJ2-1; D is perhaps TRBD2 (6 bases). V was pared by 6 bases and J by 1 base, with 16 bases between. Germline CDR1 LNHDA, CDR2 SQIVND (reference sequence). The CDR3 is 16 residues long.

As to this clone: At the DNA level, this CDR3 is encoded by other sequences in the same sample as well. The V and J genes are TRBV2 and TRBJ2-7; a weak D match, TRBD1 (6 bases). The germline CDR1 and CDR2 sequences are SNHLY and FYNNEI. The CDR3 is 12 amino acids. V shed 6 bases and J shed 1 base, with 7 bases lying between them. The CDR3 loop is CASRDSSYEQYF. CDR3 in DNA: TGTGCCAGCAGGGACAGTTCCTACGAGCAGTACTTC. Full variable domain (remainder filled in from reference TRBV2 and TRBJ2-7): EPEVTQTPSHQVTQMGQEVILRCVPISNHLYFYWYRQILGQKVEFLVSFYNNEISEKSEIFDDQFSVERPDGSNFTLKIRSTKLEDSAMYFCASRDSSYEQYFGPGTRLTVT.

Written as DNA, the CDR3 is TGTGCCAGCAGTTGGGACCGAACATCCTACGAGCAGTACTTC. Translating it yields CASSWDRTSYEQYF. V gene TRBV6-5 combines with J gene TRBJ2-7; D is perhaps TRBD1 or TRBD2 (5 bases each). The CDR3 is 14 residues long. Trimming cost V 4 bases and J 1 base, with 11 bases left between them. Germline values: CDR1 MNHEY, CDR2 SVGAGI.

The chain has TRBV2 and TRBJ2-2; 9 bases are shared with TRBD2. This CDR3 has 16 residues. Germline V gene lookup returns CDR1 SNHLY and CDR2 FYNNEI. After removal of 0 bases from V and 3 bases from J, the junction contained 2 bases not matched to a gene. The CDR3 DNA reads TGTGCCAGCAGTGAAGCCACTAGCGGGTACACCGGGGAGCTGTTTTTT. It specifies CASSEATSGYTGELFF.

This chain links TRBV4-1 with TRBJ2-3, with D unresolved. Trimming removed 0 bases at V and 2 bases at J, with 12 bases between. Germline CDR1 reads MGHRA; CDR2 reads YSYEKL. There are 16 residues in the CDR3. Here the CDR3 reads CASSQDLVRATDTQYF. In nucleotides, the CDR3 is TGCGCCAGCAGCCAAGATCTGGTCAGAGCCACAGATACGCAGTATTTT.

CDR3 amino acids: CASSSGSSYEQYF. The CDR3 coding sequence is TGCGCCAGTTCTAGCGGGAGCTCCTACGAGCAGTACTTC. The rearrangement joins TRBV5-1 to TRBJ2-7; 10 bases are shared with TRBD2. V lost 8 bases to trimming and J lost 0 bases; unmatched junction nucleotides: 2. The CDR3 consists of 13 residues. Germline V CDR1 and CDR2: SGHRS, YFSETQ.

This clone has only one observation. DNA for the CDR3: TGTGCCAGCTCACCGATTGGGACAGGTGGTACAGATACGCAGTATTTT. It specifies CASSPIGTGGTDTQYF. The chain has TRBV18 and TRBJ2-3, with 8 bases lining up with TRBD1. The V gene end was trimmed by 3 bases and the J gene end by 3 bases; junction bases not matched to a gene: 8. The CDR3 has 16 amino acids. CDR1 KGHSH and CDR2 LQKENI come from the germline V gene.

This clone was seen only once. This sequence joins TRBV6-1 and TRBJ2-5, with 8 bases matching TRBD2. The CDR3 contains 12 residues. Germline CDR1 MNHNS, CDR2 SASEGT. After removal of 6 bases from V and 11 bases from J, the junction contained 8 bases not matched to a gene. The CDR3 here is CASRDLAGLQYF. The CDR3 DNA reads as TGTGCCAGCAGAGATCTAGCGGGCCTTCAGTACTTC.

The DNA for the CDR3 is TGTGCCAGCAGCTTTCTGGGGGATCATGGCTACACCTTC. Residues: CASSFLGDHGYTF. This chain links TRBV5-5 with TRBJ1-2; possible D gene TRBD1, 5 bases. From germline, CDR1 is SGHKS and CDR2 YYEKEE (reference sequence). CDR3 length equals 13 residues. The ends were cut back, 2 bases at V and 6 bases at J, with 11 bases in the middle.

This chain connects TRBV19 to TRBJ1-2; 8 positions match TRBD1. CDR3 size: 13 residues. The J segment lost 4 bases and the V segment lost 7 bases, leaving 5 bases of the junction unmatched. The V gene's germline CDR1 is LNHDA and CDR2 SQIVND (reference sequence). The CDR3 sequence: CASTDRVLYGYTF. DNA for the CDR3: TGTGCCAGTACGGACAGGGTCCTCTATGGCTACACCTTC.